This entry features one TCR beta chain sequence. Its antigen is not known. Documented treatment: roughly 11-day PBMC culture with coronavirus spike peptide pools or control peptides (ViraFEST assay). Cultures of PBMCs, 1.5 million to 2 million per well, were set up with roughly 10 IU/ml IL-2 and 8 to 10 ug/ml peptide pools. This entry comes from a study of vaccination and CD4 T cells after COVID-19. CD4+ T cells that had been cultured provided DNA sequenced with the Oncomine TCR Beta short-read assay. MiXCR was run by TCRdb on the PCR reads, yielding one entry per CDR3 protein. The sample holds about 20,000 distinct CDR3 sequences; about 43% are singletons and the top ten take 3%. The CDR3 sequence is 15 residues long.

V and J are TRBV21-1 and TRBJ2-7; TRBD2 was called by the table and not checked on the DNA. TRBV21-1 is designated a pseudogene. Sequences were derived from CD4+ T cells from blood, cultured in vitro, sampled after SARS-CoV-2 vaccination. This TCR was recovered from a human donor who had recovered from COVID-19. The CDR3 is CASSKGREESYEQYF. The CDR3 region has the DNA TGTGCCAGCAGCAAAGGAAGGGAGGAATCCTACGAGCAGTACTTC.